A selection of T cell receptor beta chains follows, all from one sample in a study of T cells in Graves' hyperthyroidism and ophthalmopathy. TCRdb re-analysed the multiplex PCR reads in MiXCR, keeping a single row per CDR3 protein. Altogether about 640,000 distinct CDR3 sequences are present, 20% to 25% being singletons, with the ten largest covering about 34%. The sequenced sample consisted of blood. The receptor source for this set is a man in his thirties or forties with Graves' ophthalmopathy. Both conserved end residues are part of each CDR3. Each record gives: V gene, clone size, D gene, J gene, CDR3 DNA, CDR3 protein. A D gene is named only where the DNA matches it firmly. Size is omitted from some rows. Given values are once, few, many or a class for expanded clones.

>TRBV7-3|many|NA|TRBJ1-3
TGTGCCAGCAGCCCCCTGGGTCCCGGGGACACCATATATTTT
CASSPLGPGDTIYF
>TRBV7-8|few|TRBD1|TRBJ1-2
TGTGCCAGCATGGACAGGAACTATGGCTACACCTTC
CASMDRNYGYTF
>TRBV19|NA|NA|TRBJ1-2
TGTGCCAGTAGTGTTGTACTCCAAGCTAACTATGGCTACACCTTC
CASSVVLQANYGYTF
>TRBV30|few|NA|TRBJ1-4
TGTGCCTGGATGCCCAATTCTCCTAATGAAAAACTGTTTTTT
CAWMPNSPNEKLFF
>TRBV4-1|NA|TRBD1|TRBJ2-7
TGCGCCAGCAGCCAAGGAGGACAGGCCAGCTCCTACGAGCAGTACTTC
CASSQGGQASSYEQYF
>TRBV20-1|NA|TRBD2|TRBJ2-1
TGCAGTGCCCAGGGACTAGCGGGCTACAATGGGCAGTTCTTC
CSAQGLAGYNGQFF
>TRBV20-1|NA|NA|TRBJ1-4
TGCAGTGCTAGAGATGGGGACGGGATTGAAAAACTGTTTTTT
CSARDGDGIEKLFF
>TRBV2|many|NA|TRBJ2-1
TGTGCCAGCAGACAGAGCGCAACCCACAATGAGCAGTTCTTC
CASRQSATHNEQFF
>TRBV30|many|TRBD1|TRBJ1-1
TGTGCCTGGAGTGCACGGACAGGGGAAGCTTTCTTT
CAWSARTGEAFF
>TRBV29-1|NA|NA|TRBJ1-3
TGCAGCGTTGGGGGGGGAGGGCGGCTCGAAAACACCATATATTTT
CSVGGGGRLENTIYF
>TRBV3-1|once|NA|TRBJ1-5
TGTGCCAGCAGCCAGGGGTCCCAGTATAGCAATCAGCCCCAGCATTTT
CASSQGSQYSNQPQHF
>TRBV7-9|NA|NA|TRBJ1-2
TGTGCCAGCAGCCAGCTGACAGGCCGGGACTATGGCTACACCTTC
CASSQLTGRDYGYTF
>TRBV7-9|many|NA|TRBJ2-3
TGTGCCAGCAGCTTAGGGTCCTCCGGGTTCACAGATACGCAGTATTTT
CASSLGSSGFTDTQYF
>TRBV12-5|many|TRBD2|TRBJ2-1
TGTGCTAGTGGTTTGGTACTTTGGGCTAGCGGGCTTTACAATGAGCAGTTCTTC
CASGLVLWASGLYNEQFF
>TRBV6-2/TRBV6-3|few|NA|TRBJ1-2
TGTGCCAGCAGTTACGGGTCGAGTAATGGCTACACCTTC
CASSYGSSNGYTF
>TRBV11-3|many|TRBD2|TRBJ2-7
TGTGCCAGTACGCCACTAGCGGGAGTAGGGGAGCAGTACTTC
CASTPLAGVGEQYF
>TRBV6-1|few|TRBD1|TRBJ2-5
TGTGCCAGCAGGCGACTCGGGACAGCCCAAGAGACCCAGTACTTC
CASRRLGTAQETQYF
>TRBV6-1|many|NA|TRBJ1-5
TGTGCCAGCAACCCCGGGGCCAATCAGCCCCAGCATTTT
CASNPGANQPQHF
>TRBV7-8|few|TRBD2|TRBJ2-2
TGTGCCAGCAGCTTACCGGGGGGACTAGCGGTTAACACCGGGGAGCTGTTTTTT
CASSLPGGLAVNTGELFF
>TRBV28|few|TRBD1|TRBJ2-3
TGTGCCAGCAGTTTAGGGACAGTAACTAGCACAGATACGCAGTATTTT
CASSLGTVTSTDTQYF
>TRBV20-1|NA|TRBD1|TRBJ1-2
TGCAGTGCATGGCCCCCGGGACAGGAAGGCTACACCTTC
CSAWPPGQEGYTF
>TRBV28|few|NA|TRBJ2-4
TGTGCCAGCAGTATAGGAGGCGGTGCTCTTAAAAACATTCAGTACTTC
CASSIGGGALKNIQYF
>TRBV9|few|NA|TRBJ1-6
TGTGCCAACAGCGTAGAGGCGAATTCACCCCTCCACTTT
CANSVEANSPLHF
>TRBV20-1|NA|TRBD2|TRBJ2-2
TGCAGTGCAAGGACTAGTGGAGGGGTTGAGGAGCTGTTTTTT
CSARTSGGVEELFF
>TRBV6-2/TRBV6-3|NA|NA|TRBJ2-5
TGTGCCAGCAGCGGGGTGAGGGAGACCCAGTACTTC
CASSGVRETQYF
>TRBV20-1|few|NA|TRBJ2-1
TGCAGTGCTCCAGACTATCCTAGCTCCTACAATGAGCAGTTCTTC
CSAPDYPSSYNEQFF
>TRBV19|few|NA|TRBJ1-2
TGTGCCAGTAGTATACCCGGGGAATATGATGGCTACACCTTC
CASSIPGEYDGYTF
>TRBV14|few|NA|TRBJ1-4
TGTGCCAGCAGCCAAGAGGGACGGATTGCAACTAATGAAAAACTGTTTTTT
CASSQEGRIATNEKLFF
>TRBV2|many|TRBD2|TRBJ2-7
TGTGCCAGCAGTTTCGGACTAGCGGGAATGTTGTACGAGCAGTACTTC
CASSFGLAGMLYEQYF
>TRBV6-5|NA|TRBD1|TRBJ2-3
TGTGCCAGCAGGGGGACAGGAGTTACGCAGTATTTT
CASRGTGVTQYF
>TRBV7-2|many|NA|TRBJ2-3
TGTGCCAGCAGTTTGACAGCAACAGATACGCAGTATTTT
CASSLTATDTQYF
>TRBV9|NA|TRBD2|TRBJ2-3
TGTGCCAGCAGCGTAGGTCTAGCGGCGACCTATACGCAGTATTTT
CASSVGLAATYTQYF
>TRBV28|few|TRBD1|TRBJ2-1
TGTGCCAGCAGGGGGGGACAGGCCGGCAACAATGAGCAGTTCTTC
CASRGGQAGNNEQFF
>TRBV20-1|many|NA|TRBJ1-1
TGCAGTGCTAGAGAGAACAGTAGGAGCACTGAAGCTTTCTTT
CSARENSRSTEAFF
>TRBV19|NA|NA|TRBJ2-6
TGTGCCAGTAGTATAGCTGGGGCTGGGGCCAACGTCCTGACTTTC
CASSIAGAGANVLTF
>TRBV10-1|NA|NA|TRBJ1-5
TGCGCCAGCAGTCGGATTCAGGGGATTCAGCCCCAGCATTTT
CASSRIQGIQPQHF
>TRBV20-1|NA|NA|TRBJ2-7
TGCAGTGCTAGAGCTAGTACTTACGAGCAGTACTTC
CSARASTYEQYF
>TRBV20-1|NA|NA|TRBJ2-7
TGCAGTGCCCCCGTCCGACTAGGAGTCTCCTACGAGCAGTACTTC
CSAPVRLGVSYEQYF
>TRBV30|few|TRBD2|TRBJ2-7
TGTGCCTGGAGTGTCCTTCTACCAGGACTAGCGGGAGCCTACGAGCAGTACTTC
CAWSVLLPGLAGAYEQYF
>TRBV9|NA|NA|TRBJ2-7
TGTGCCAGCAGCGGCGAGGTGGAATCTGGCGACGAGCAGTACTTC
CASSGEVESGDEQYF
>TRBV7-6|NA|TRBD1|TRBJ1-4
TGTGCCAGCAGCTCTAGACGGGGACAGGGGGCGAATAATGAAAAACTGTTTTTT
CASSSRRGQGANNEKLFF
>TRBV7-9|NA|NA|TRBJ2-3
TGTGCCAGCAGCTTAACCAGCTCAGATACGCAGTATTTT
CASSLTSSDTQYF
>TRBV3-1|NA|NA|TRBJ2-7
TGTGCCAGCAGCCCGACCGGGGGACCCAGGGAGGAGCAGTACTTC
CASSPTGGPREEQYF
>TRBV4-3|NA|NA|TRBJ2-1
TGCGCCAGCAGCCAAGAGGGTAGGAATGAGCAGTTCTTC
CASSQEGRNEQFF
>TRBV2|NA|TRBD1|TRBJ2-2
TGTGCCAGCAGTGGACAGGGGAGTTTCTCGGGGGAGCTGTTTTTT
CASSGQGSFSGELFF
>TRBV6-2/TRBV6-3|NA|NA|TRBJ2-1
TGTGCCAGCAGGACCATAGGCCAGGAGCAGTTCTTC
CASRTIGQEQFF
>TRBV27|few|TRBD1|TRBJ2-5
TGTGCCAGCAGTTTATCCGCTGGACAGGGGGCGTTCCAGTACTTC
CASSLSAGQGAFQYF
>TRBV6-1|many|TRBD1|TRBJ2-7
TGTGCCAGCAGTACTGGGACAGGGACCTACGAGCAGTACTTC
CASSTGTGTYEQYF
>TRBV7-6|NA|TRBD2|TRBJ2-1
TGTGCCAGCAGCCCGGCGGGAGGGGACCGTGAGCAGTTCTTC
CASSPAGGDREQFF
>TRBV7-6|many|TRBD1|TRBJ2-7
TGTGCCAGCAGCTCGGAGAAGGGGGCTTACGAGCAGTACTTC
CASSSEKGAYEQYF
>TRBV27|few|NA|TRBJ1-5
TGTGCCAGCAGTCCATTAGGATCCTATAGCAATCAGCCCCAGCATTTT
CASSPLGSYSNQPQHF
>TRBV20-1|many|NA|TRBJ1-1
TGCAGTGCTAGAGGGGACGGAGTTAACACTGAAGCTTTCTTT
CSARGDGVNTEAFF
>TRBV12-3/TRBV12-4|few|TRBD1|TRBJ2-5
TGTGCCAGCAGTTTAACAGGGGTAGTGGAGACCCAGTACTTC
CASSLTGVVETQYF
>TRBV28|many|TRBD1|TRBJ1-6
TGTGCCAGCAGTCCCCCGATCACAGGGGCCAATTCACCCCTCCACTTT
CASSPPITGANSPLHF
>TRBV11-2|few|NA|TRBJ2-1
TGTGCCAGCAGCTCCACCCTTAATGAGCAGTTCTTC
CASSSTLNEQFF
>TRBV11-2|many|NA|TRBJ2-7
TGTGCCAGCAGCTTAGCTCCCGAGGCCGGGGGCTACGAGCAGTACTTC
CASSLAPEAGGYEQYF
>TRBV4-1|few|NA|TRBJ2-5
TGCGCCAGCAGCCATGTGGAGGGTAAAGAGACCCAGTACTTC
CASSHVEGKETQYF
>TRBV29-1|few|NA|TRBJ1-5
TGCAGCGTCCCCGGGATGGGCAATCAGCCCCAGCATTTT
CSVPGMGNQPQHF